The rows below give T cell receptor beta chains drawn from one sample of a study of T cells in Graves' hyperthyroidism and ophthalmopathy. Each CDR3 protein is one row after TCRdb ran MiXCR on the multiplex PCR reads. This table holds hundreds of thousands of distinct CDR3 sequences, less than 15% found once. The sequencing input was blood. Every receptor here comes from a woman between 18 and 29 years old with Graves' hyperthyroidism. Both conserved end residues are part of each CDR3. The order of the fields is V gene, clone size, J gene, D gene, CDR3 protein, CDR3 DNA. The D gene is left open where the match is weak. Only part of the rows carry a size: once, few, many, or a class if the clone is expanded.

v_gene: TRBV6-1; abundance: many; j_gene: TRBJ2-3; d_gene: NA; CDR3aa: CASSEDSPSLDTQYF; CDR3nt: TGTGCCAGCAGTGAAGACTCGCCCTCCTTAGATACGCAGTATTTT
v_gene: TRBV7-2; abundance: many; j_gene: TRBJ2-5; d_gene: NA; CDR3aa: CASSWSILGGETQYF; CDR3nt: TGTGCCAGCAGCTGGAGTATCCTAGGGGGAGAGACCCAGTACTTC
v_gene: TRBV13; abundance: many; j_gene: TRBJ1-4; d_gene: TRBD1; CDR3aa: CASTEGASNEKLFF; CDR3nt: TGTGCCAGCACTGAGGGGGCGTCTAATGAAAAACTGTTTTTT
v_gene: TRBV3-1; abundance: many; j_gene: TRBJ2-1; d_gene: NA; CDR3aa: CASSQVQTLTNEQFF; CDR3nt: TGTGCCAGCAGCCAAGTGCAGACGCTCACCAATGAGCAGTTCTTC
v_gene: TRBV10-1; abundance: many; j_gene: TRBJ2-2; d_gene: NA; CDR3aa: CASSEGRSNTGELFF; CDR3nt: TGCGCCAGCAGTGAGGGCAGATCGAACACCGGGGAGCTGTTTTTT
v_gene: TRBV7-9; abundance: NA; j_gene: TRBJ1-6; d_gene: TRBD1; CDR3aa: CASSQQGGSPLHF; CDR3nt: TGTGCCAGCAGCCAACAGGGGGGATCACCCCTCCACTTT
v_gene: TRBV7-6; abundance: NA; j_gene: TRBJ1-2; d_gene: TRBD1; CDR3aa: CASSLHPIGQGPFYGYTF; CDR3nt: TGTGCCAGCAGCCTACACCCAATCGGACAGGGGCCCTTCTATGGCTACACCTTC
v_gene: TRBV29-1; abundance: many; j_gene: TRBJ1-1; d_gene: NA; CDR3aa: CSVDGGAMENTEAFF; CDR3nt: TGCAGCGTTGACGGGGGGGCAATGGAGAACACTGAAGCTTTCTTT
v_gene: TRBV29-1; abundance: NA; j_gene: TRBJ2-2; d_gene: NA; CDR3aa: CSVEGGGNTGELFF; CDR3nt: TGCAGCGTTGAGGGAGGTGGGAACACCGGGGAGCTGTTTTTT
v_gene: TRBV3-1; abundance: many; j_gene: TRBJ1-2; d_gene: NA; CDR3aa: CASSSSGYGYTF; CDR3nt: TGTGCCAGCAGCTCTAGTGGATATGGCTACACCTTC
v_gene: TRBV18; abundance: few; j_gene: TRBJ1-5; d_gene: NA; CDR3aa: CASSPTGGGDHQPQHF; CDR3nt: TGTGCCAGCTCACCAACGGGGGGGGGGGACCATCAGCCCCAGCATTTT
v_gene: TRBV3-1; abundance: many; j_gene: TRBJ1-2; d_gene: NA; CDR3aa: CASSLNRGIGYGYTF; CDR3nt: TGTGCCAGCAGCCTCAATAGGGGAATAGGCTATGGCTACACCTTC
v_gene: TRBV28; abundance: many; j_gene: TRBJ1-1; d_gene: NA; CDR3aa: CASSGGRNTEAFF; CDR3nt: TGTGCCAGCAGTGGCGGCAGGAACACTGAAGCTTTCTTT
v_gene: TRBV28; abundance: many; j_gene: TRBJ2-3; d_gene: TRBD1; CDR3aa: CASNLYTGTVSDTQYF; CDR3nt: TGTGCCAGCAATCTCTACACCGGGACAGTGTCAGATACGCAGTATTTT
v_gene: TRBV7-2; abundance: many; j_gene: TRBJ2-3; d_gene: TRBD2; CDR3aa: CASSFKRGSTDTQYF; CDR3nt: TGTGCCAGCAGCTTCAAGCGGGGGAGCACAGATACGCAGTATTTT
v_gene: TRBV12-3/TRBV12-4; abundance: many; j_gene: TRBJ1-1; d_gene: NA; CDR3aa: CAIEQPRGTEAFF; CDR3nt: TGTGCCATCGAACAGCCGAGGGGCACTGAAGCTTTCTTT
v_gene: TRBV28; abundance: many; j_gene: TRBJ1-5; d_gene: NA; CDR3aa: CASSLRDIGQPQHF; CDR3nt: TGTGCCAGCAGCCTCCGGGACATAGGTCAGCCCCAGCATTTT
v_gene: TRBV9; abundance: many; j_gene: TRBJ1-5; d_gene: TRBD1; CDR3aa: CASSGGGTAAEPQHF; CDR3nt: TGTGCCAGCAGCGGAGGAGGGACAGCAGCGGAGCCCCAGCATTTT
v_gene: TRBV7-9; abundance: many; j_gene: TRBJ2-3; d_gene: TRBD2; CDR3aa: CASSLMAGGPADTQYF; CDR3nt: TGTGCCAGCAGCTTAATGGCGGGAGGGCCGGCAGATACGCAGTATTTT
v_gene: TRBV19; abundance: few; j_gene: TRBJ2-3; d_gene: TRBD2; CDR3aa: CASRGWKAGGRTDTQYF; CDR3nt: TGTGCCAGTAGGGGGTGGAAGGCGGGAGGAAGGACAGATACGCAGTATTTT
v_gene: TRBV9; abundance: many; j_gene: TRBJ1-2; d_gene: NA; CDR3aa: CASSPPQPSGYTF; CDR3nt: TGTGCCAGCAGCCCCCCCCAACCGAGCGGCTACACCTTC
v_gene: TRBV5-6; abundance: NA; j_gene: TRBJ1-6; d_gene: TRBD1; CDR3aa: CASSTGQGYVPLHF; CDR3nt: TGTGCCAGCAGCACGGGACAGGGGTATGTCCCCCTCCACTTT
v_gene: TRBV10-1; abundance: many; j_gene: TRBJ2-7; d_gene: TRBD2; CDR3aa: CASGSSGSFEQYF; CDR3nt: TGCGCCAGCGGATCTAGCGGGTCATTCGAGCAGTACTTC
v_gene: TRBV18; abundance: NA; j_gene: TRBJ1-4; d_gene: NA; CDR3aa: CASSPSGGGTNEKLFF; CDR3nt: TGTGCCAGCTCACCTAGTGGAGGTGGGACTAATGAAAAACTGTTTTTT
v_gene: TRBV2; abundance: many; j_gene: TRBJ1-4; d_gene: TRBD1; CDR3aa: CASRASGGSNEKLFF; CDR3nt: TGTGCCAGCAGGGCTTCAGGGGGATCTAATGAAAAACTGTTTTTT
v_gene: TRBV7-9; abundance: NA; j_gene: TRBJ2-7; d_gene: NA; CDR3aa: CASSSSPAHQHDEQYF; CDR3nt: TGTGCCAGCAGCTCAAGCCCAGCCCACCAGCACGACGAGCAGTACTTC
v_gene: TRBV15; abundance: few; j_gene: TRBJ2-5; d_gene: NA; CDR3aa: CATSRDSAQETQYF; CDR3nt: TGTGCCACCAGCAGAGACTCGGCGCAAGAGACCCAGTACTTC
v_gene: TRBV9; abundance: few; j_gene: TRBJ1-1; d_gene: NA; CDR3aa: CASSVARDTEAFF; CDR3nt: TGTGCCAGCAGCGTAGCTCGGGACACTGAAGCTTTCTTT
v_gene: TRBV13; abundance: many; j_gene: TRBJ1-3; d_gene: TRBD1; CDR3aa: CASSLGTGSGNTIYF; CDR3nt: TGTGCCAGCAGCTTGGGGACAGGGTCTGGAAACACCATATATTTT